The 23 T cell receptor beta chains reported below all come from one sample, sequenced in a study of blood T cell repertoires in COVID-19. Clones were sequenced by immunoSEQ multiplex PCR, and TCRdb holds only the in-frame ones, with some missing. The data contain about 180,000 clones, roughly 87% of them singletons. The source material was PBMCs or T cells enriched from blood (not recorded which). These receptor sequences come from a middle-aged woman with acute COVID-19.

This clone was observed a single time. This rearrangement joins TRBV4-1 to TRBJ2-3; 8 nucleotides line up with TRBD2. CDR3 length: 15 amino acids. Germline CDR1 is MGHRA and CDR2 is YSYEKL. J lost 6 bases, V lost 2 bases, and 7 bases had no gene match. Here the CDR3 DNA reads TGCGCCAGCAGCCAAACCGGGACTAGAGTCGATACGCAGTATTTT. Its protein is CASSQTGTRVDTQYF.

The V and J genes are TRBV2 and TRBJ2-4; unclear D gene. The length of the CDR3 is 14 residues. V gave up 3 bases and J gave up 2 bases, with 8 bases separating them. CDR1 is SNHLY and CDR2 is FYNNEI in the germline V gene. The chain's CDR3 is CASSDERTKNIQYF. CDR3 nucleotide sequence: TGTGCCAGCAGTGATGAGCGAACCAAAAACATTCAGTACTTC.

This clone was seen more than once but under ten times. This sequence joins TRBV4-1 and TRBJ2-1; TRBD2 might be the D (6 bases). V lost 2 bases and J lost 3, with 14 bases in between. CDR3 length: 16 residues. Germline-derived CDR1 and CDR2 are MGHRA and YSYEKL. CDR3 loop: CASSQLLGLFYNEQFF. The CDR3 DNA reads TGCGCCAGCAGCCAACTTTTGGGACTCTTCTACAATGAGCAGTTCTTC.

The chain combines TRBV5-4 with TRBJ1-4; 10 nucleotides agree with TRBD1. The V gene's germline CDR1 is SGHNT and CDR2 YYREEE (reference sequence). V lost 0 bases and J lost 8; bases outside the gene matches: 7. The CDR3 is 16 residues long. The CDR3 coding sequence is TGTGCCAGCAGCTTGGGACCGGGACAGGGGAGAGAAAAACTGTTTTTT. Translating it yields CASSLGPGQGREKLFF. Full variable domain (rest looked up from reference TRBV5-4 and TRBJ1-4): ETGVTQSPTHLIKTRGQQVTLRCSSQSGHNTVSWYQQALGQGPQFIFQYYREEENGRGNFPPRFSGLQFPNYSSELNVNALELDDSALYLCASSLGPGQGREKLFFGSGTQLSVL.

The chain employs TRBV19 and TRBJ2-2; 7 positions match TRBD2. The V segment lost 1 base and the J segment 8 bases; nucleotides outside the gene matches: 4. The CDR3 loop spans 14 amino acids. Germline CDR1 reads LNHDA; CDR2 reads SQIVND (reference sequence). In DNA form, the CDR3 reads TGTGCCAGTAGTATAGGTGGGAGGGCTGGGGAGCTGTTTTTT. It translates to CASSIGGRAGELFF.

The rearrangement joins TRBV3-1 (or the pseudogene TRBV3-2) to TRBJ2-7, with D hard to call. CDR1 is LGHDT, CDR2 YNNKEL, per germline (reference sequence). The CDR3 totals 13 residues. The V gene lost 1 base and the J gene lost 6 bases, with 10 bases spanning the gap. The CDR3 loop reads CASSQVGDPEQYF. Here the CDR3 DNA reads TGTGCCAGCAGCCAAGTCGGAGATCCCGAGCAGTACTTC.

The V gene is TRBV5-4, the J gene TRBJ2-2; 8 nucleotides match TRBD2. This CDR3 spans 16 amino acids. Germline CDR1 SGHNT, CDR2 YYREEE (reference sequence). V was clipped by 2 bases and J by 4 bases; unmatched bases: 7. CDR3 DNA sequence: TGTGCCAGCAGCTTTTACGGCGGGGGGCTCACCGGGGAGCTGTTTTTT. This codes for CASSFYGGGLTGELFF.

The CDR3 DNA reads as TGTGCCAGCTCACCACAAGGGGTGAGACAGGTCCACGAGCAGTACTTC. Its protein is CASSPQGVRQVHEQYF. The chain couples TRBV18 to TRBJ2-7; TRBD1 is a possible D gene (6 bases). This CDR3 comprises 16 residues. Germline V CDR1 and CDR2: KGHSH, LQKENI. The V gene lost 1 base and the J gene lost 5 bases, with 18 bases spanning the gap.

The chain has TRBV25-1 and TRBJ1-2; the D is unclear. The CDR3 sequence is 13 residues long. Germline V gene sequence: CDR1 MGHDK, CDR2 SYGVNS. With 4 bases removed from V and 4 bases from J, the gap between germline ends came to 10 bases. This chain's CDR3 is CASSAPGFYGYTF. CDR3 nucleotide sequence: TGTGCCAGCAGTGCCCCGGGGTTCTATGGCTACACCTTC.

This clone was seen once. The J gene is TRBJ2-2, the V gene TRBV5-4, with a weak D call TRBD2 (6 bases). The CDR3 spans 16 residues. Trimming cost V 4 bases and J 6 bases, with 19 bases left between them. Per germline, CDR1 SGHNT and CDR2 YYREEE (reference sequence). The CDR3 bases are TGTGCCAGCAGCCTGGACGGCGGGATTAGGGCCGGGGAGCTGTTTTTT. This sequence encodes CASSLDGGIRAGELFF.

This clone was seen a single time. As DNA, the CDR3 is TGTGCCAGCAGCTTAAATGCCCGGACCCAGGAGGGTGGCTACACCTTC. Translated: CASSLNARTQEGGYTF. The chain recombines TRBV7-9 with TRBJ1-2; no reliable D call. CDR3 size: 16 residues. V was pared by 2 bases and J by 7 bases, with 20 bases between. From germline, CDR1 is SEHNR and CDR2 FQNEAQ (reference sequence).

V usage is TRBV21-1 and J usage is TRBJ2-3; TRBD2 is the table's D call and was not checked against the DNA. TRBV21-1 represents a pseudogene. The CDR3 has 15 residues. The CDR3 sequence: CASRLTRLLSDTQYF. The DNA of the CDR3 is TGTGCCAGCCGTCTGACGCGACTCCTGTCGGATACGCAGTATTTT.

The chain recombines TRBV7-9 with TRBJ2-3, with TRBD2 identical over 8 bases. CDR3 length equals 17 residues. V dropped 5 bases and J dropped 6; count of bases not matched to a gene: 16. Germline CDR1 and CDR2: SEHNR and FQNEAQ (reference sequence). CDR3 sequence reads: CASSPPPGLAGMDTQYF. The DNA for the CDR3 is TGTGCCAGCAGCCCCCCGCCCGGCTTAGCGGGAATGGATACGCAGTATTTT.

This clone is classed as medium-sized. The rearrangement joins TRBV9 to TRBJ2-7, with D hard to call. Trimming shortened V by 6 bases and J by 3 bases, and 13 bases separated the two germline ends. Germline lookup yields CDR1 SGDLS and CDR2 YYNGEE. CDR3 length: 13 amino acids. The CDR3 DNA reads as TGTGCCAGCAACCCTCGTGGCGGCTACGAGCAGTACTTC. This encodes CASNPRGGYEQYF.

Only one count was recorded for this clone. The chain combines TRBV2 with TRBJ2-6; TRBD1 might be the D (6 bases). Germline CDR1 reads SNHLY; CDR2 reads FYNNEI. V was cut by 4 bases and J by 1 base, with 11 bases left in between. The CDR3 runs 16 residues. CDR3 nucleotide sequence: TGTGCCAGCAGTGCAGGGGTCGGATCTGGGGCCAACGTCCTGACTTTC. This encodes CASSAGVGSGANVLTF.

The CDR3 DNA is TGTGCCAGCCGGACAGCAAATCAGCCCCAGCATTTT. This gives the protein CASRTANQPQHF. The chain is built from TRBV2 and TRBJ1-5; TRBD1 is a possible D gene (6 bases). V lost 8 bases to trimming and J lost 4 bases, with 9 bases between them. There are 12 residues in the CDR3. Germline-derived CDR1 and CDR2 are SNHLY and FYNNEI.

The chain couples TRBV12-5 to TRBJ2-1; D may be TRBD2 (6 bases). Trimming cost V 1 base and J 0 bases, with 10 bases left between them. This CDR3 spans 16 amino acids. Germline CDR1 is LGHNT and CDR2 is FRNRAP. The CDR3 DNA reads as TGTGCTAGTGGTTTGGAGGTCGGGAGCTCCTACAATGAGCAGTTCTTC. Translating gives CASGLEVGSSYNEQFF.

V usage is TRBV6-5 and J usage is TRBJ1-2, with TRBD1 as a possible D gene (6 bases). CDR1 is MNHEY and CDR2 is SVGAGI in the germline V gene. Trimming left V 0 bases short and J 4 bases short, with 12 bases between. The CDR3 has 15 residues. The CDR3 DNA follows: TGTGCCAGCAGTTACTCCGGGGGGCTGGCCTATGGCTACACCTTC. Translated, it gives CASSYSGGLAYGYTF.

This rearrangement joins TRBV30 to TRBJ2-5; possible D gene TRBD2, 5 bases. The CDR3 has 12 amino acids. V was pared by 8 bases and J by 7 bases, with 17 bases between. CDR1 GTSNPN and CDR2 SVGIG come from the germline V gene (reference sequence). The CDR3 loop reads CALEDPSRTQYF. In DNA, the CDR3 is TGTGCCCTGGAGGACCCTTCGCGGACCCAGTACTTC.

This clone has more than one count but fewer than ten. The V call is TRBV3-1 (or the pseudogene TRBV3-2), the J call TRBJ2-2; D is undetermined. The V and J ends lost 4 bases and 3 bases respectively, with 9 bases between them. The CDR3 runs 14 residues. Germline assignment: CDR1 LGHDT and CDR2 YNNKEL (reference sequence). This CDR3 is CASSRSEDTGELFF. CDR3 in DNA: TGTGCCAGCAGCCGATCTGAGGACACCGGGGAGCTGTTTTTT.

J is TRBJ2-2 and V is TRBV5-4; 7 bases fit TRBD2. V shed 3 bases, J shed 5 bases, and the junction held 4 bases outside the gene matches. CDR3 length equals 14 residues. CDR1 and CDR2 from the germline V gene are SGHNT and YYREEE (reference sequence). CDR3 sequence: CASSWGAGTGELFF. CDR3 DNA: TGTGCCAGCAGCTGGGGAGCGGGAACCGGGGAGCTGTTTTTT.

The DNA of the CDR3 is TGTGCCAGTAGTATGGGGCCTATGGGGGGTGAGACCCAGTACTTC. This translates into CASSMGPMGGETQYF. This chain uses TRBV19 with TRBJ2-5, with TRBD2 as a possible D gene (6 bases). The CDR3 length is 15 residues. The V end lost 3 bases, the J end lost 5 bases, and 16 bases lay between the germline ends. In germline, CDR1 is LNHDA, CDR2 SQIVND (reference sequence). Looking up the rest from reference TRBV19 and TRBJ2-5 gives the full variable domain: DGGITQSPKYLFRKEGQNVTLSCEQNLNHDAMYWYRQDPGQGLRLIYYSQIVNDFQKGDIAEGYSVSREKKESFPLTVTSAQKNPTAFYLCASSMGPMGGETQYFGPGTRLLVL.

As for this clone: A read error may account for a junction end that differs from germline. The genes are TRBV7-7 and TRBJ1-2, with 7 nucleotides matching TRBD1. This CDR3 contains 16 residues. Germline V gene lookup returns CDR1 SSHAT and CDR2 FNYEAQ (reference sequence). The DNA for the CDR3 is TGTGCTAGCAGCTTAGTCCAGGGGGACACCGGCTATGGCTACACCTTC. Translated: CASSLVQGDTGYGYTF. Drawing the rest from reference TRBV7-7 and TRBJ1-2, the complete variable domain is GAGVSQSPRYKVTKRGQDVTLRCDPISSHATLYWYQQALGQGPEFLTYFNYEAQPDKSGLPSDRFSAERPEGSISTLTIQRTEQRDSAMYRCASSLVQGDTGYGYTFGSGTRLTVV.